The 14 T cell receptor beta chains reported below all come from one sample, sequenced in a study of blood T cell repertoires in COVID-19. Clones were read by immunoSEQ multiplex PCR, and TCRdb kept only the in-frame ones, dropping some. The sample lists approximately 160,000 clones, around four fifths occurring once. Input material: PBMCs or T cells enriched from blood (not recorded which). Source of these receptors: a woman aged 45 to 65 who had recovered from COVID-19.

V and J are TRBV7-8 and TRBJ2-1; the D gene is possibly TRBD2 (6 bases). V was trimmed by 5 bases and J by 14 bases, leaving 19 bases between them. The CDR3 covers 13 residues. Per the germline V gene, CDR1 is SGHVS and CDR2 is FQNEAQ. The CDR3 nucleotides read TGTGCCAGCAGCCTGGAGGGACGAATACCGGAGTTCTTC. It encodes CASSLEGRIPEFF.

The chain combines TRBV19 with TRBJ2-2, with 7 bases matching TRBD2. The CDR3 has 17 residues. V dropped 3 bases and J dropped 6; count of bases not matched to a gene: 13. Germline V gene data show CDR1 as LNHDA and CDR2 as SQIVND (reference sequence). The CDR3 loop reads CASSMLLAESFPGELFF. The DNA of the CDR3 is TGTGCCAGTAGTATGCTCCTAGCGGAGAGTTTTCCCGGGGAGCTGTTTTTT.

The chain employs TRBV7-9 and TRBJ2-2, with D possibly called TRBD1 or TRBD2 (7 bases each). Trimming removed 7 bases from V and 4 bases from J, with 16 bases in between. Germline V CDR1 and CDR2: SEHNR, FQNEAQ (reference sequence). CDR3 size: 15 residues. The CDR3, as DNA: TGTGCCAGCACCAGGGGGGGCCGGGGCACCGGGGAGCTGTTTTTT. Residues: CASTRGGRGTGELFF. The whole variable domain, filled in from reference TRBV7-9 and TRBJ2-2, reads DTGVSQNPRHKITKRGQNVTFRCDPISEHNRLYWYRQTLGQGPEFLTYFQNEAQLEKSRLLSDRFSAERPKGSFSTLEIQRTEQGDSAMYLCASTRGGRGTGELFFGEGSRLTVL.

The genes are TRBV5-4 and TRBJ1-2; the match to TRBD1 covers 7 bases. CDR1 SGHNT and CDR2 YYREEE come from the germline V gene (reference sequence). The CDR3 runs to 15 residues. The J segment lost 2 bases and the V segment lost 0 bases, leaving 4 bases of the junction unmatched. Here the CDR3 reads CASSLEGGQNYGYTF. The CDR3 DNA reads TGTGCCAGCAGCTTGGAGGGGGGACAGAACTATGGCTACACCTTC.

This rearrangement joins TRBV19 to TRBJ2-1; 7 bases match TRBD1. The V and J ends lost 4 bases and 6 bases, in that order; junction bases with no gene match: 3. This CDR3 has 13 residues. CDR1 and CDR2 (germline): LNHDA, SQIVND (reference sequence). CDR3 amino acids: CASSRGQSNEQFF. The CDR3 DNA follows: TGTGCCAGTAGTAGGGGACAGAGCAATGAGCAGTTCTTC.

V gene TRBV27 combines with J gene TRBJ1-5; the D gene is possibly TRBD1 (5 bases). The germline V and J ends were trimmed by 6 bases and 6 bases, with 21 bases remaining between them. Germline V gives CDR1 MNHEY, CDR2 SMNVEV (reference sequence). The CDR3 has 16 residues. CDR3: CASSLRSGMESQPQHF. The CDR3 DNA reads as TGTGCCAGCAGCCTTCGATCAGGGATGGAGTCTCAGCCCCAGCATTTT.

This chain links TRBV6-5 with TRBJ1-3, with 7 bases that match TRBD1. This CDR3 contains 15 residues. Trimming took 2 bases from V and 2 from J; bases not matched to a gene: 3. The germline V gene encodes CDR1 MNHEY and CDR2 SVGAGI. The CDR3 loop reads CASSYTGTAGNTIYF. CDR3 nucleotide sequence: TGTGCCAGCAGTTACACAGGGACAGCTGGAAACACCATATATTTT.

The chain uses TRBV10-1 and TRBJ2-1; D is uncertain. This CDR3 comprises 19 residues. V was clipped by 2 bases and J by 0 bases, with 20 bases between them. Germline V gene sequence: CDR1 WNHNN, CDR2 SYGVQD (reference sequence). CDR3 sequence: CASSEVTPRSSSSYNEQFF. The CDR3 DNA reads TGCGCCAGCAGTGAGGTCACCCCGCGGAGCAGCAGCTCCTACAATGAGCAGTTCTTC.

The rearrangement joins TRBV3-1 (or the pseudogene TRBV3-2) to TRBJ1-6; tentatively, D is TRBD1 (5 bases). The CDR3 has 15 residues. Germline V CDR1 and CDR2: LGHDT, YNNKEL (reference sequence). The V gene lost 4 bases and the J gene lost 0 bases, with 7 bases spanning the gap. The CDR3 DNA is TGTGCCAGCAGCCCCCAGGGCTCCTATAATTCACCCCTCCACTTT. As protein: CASSPQGSYNSPLHF.

The rearrangement uses TRBV10-3 and TRBJ1-1, with D hard to call. V gave up 7 bases and J gave up 2 bases, with 14 bases separating them. Germline assignment: CDR1 ENHRY and CDR2 SYGVKD. There are 14 residues in the CDR3. Here the CDR3 DNA reads TGTGCCATCAAGGATGTGACAAGTAACACTGAAGCTTTCTTT. Its protein is CAIKDVTSNTEAFF.

The V gene is TRBV28, the J gene TRBJ1-2, with D perhaps matching TRBD1 (5 bases). Looked up from germline, CDR1 is MDHEN and CDR2 is SYDVKM. The ends were cut back, 8 bases at V and 4 bases at J, with 17 bases in the middle. The CDR3 contains 14 residues. The CDR3 DNA is TGTGCCAGCGCTAGTGGGGCGGCGTTCTATGGCTACACCTTC. It specifies CASASGAAFYGYTF.

The gene calls are TRBV19 and TRBJ1-2, with D tentatively TRBD1 (6 bases). Germline V gene lookup returns CDR1 LNHDA and CDR2 SQIVND (reference sequence). The length of the CDR3 is 17 residues. V was shortened by 5 bases and J by 2 bases, with 21 bases between the two germline ends. DNA for the CDR3: TGTGCCAGTAGTCTAACTATCACCGGGACAAACAACTATGGCTACACCTTC. Encoded protein: CASSLTITGTNNYGYTF.

The chain combines TRBV6-5 with TRBJ2-3; 9 bases fit TRBD1. V dropped 6 bases and J dropped 6; count of bases not matched to a gene: 7. Germline V gene data show CDR1 as MNHEY and CDR2 as SVGAGI. The length of the CDR3 is 14 residues. As DNA, the CDR3 is TGTGCCAGCAGCGGGACAGGGAGACTCGATACGCAGTATTTT. Translating it yields CASSGTGRLDTQYF.

This clone was found once. The chain recombines TRBV12-3 or TRBV12-4 with TRBJ2-7; 7 nucleotides agree with TRBD2. There are 13 residues in the CDR3. After removal of 6 bases from V and 2 bases from J, the junction contained 4 bases not matched to a gene. The CDR3 DNA reads TGTGCCAGCAGGGCTAGCGGAGCCTACGAGCAGTACGTC. The encoded protein is CASRASGAYEQYV.